The present T cell receptor beta chain was sequenced within a study of T cell clonotyping in hematopoietic cell transplantation. Study background: Cytoreduction preceded collection of pretransplant recipient samples. Study-wide points: Recipient TCR diversity dropped after transplant; expanded clonotypes rose from day 30 to 180.

TCRdb's table, derived via immunoSEQ multiplex PCR, lists solely in-frame clones and lacks some. The sample carries 27,000 or so clones, roughly 71% recorded once. Sample time point: recipient sample about 28 days before transplant, after cytoreduction. Recipients were bled about 28 days pretransplant and at posttransplant days 30, 100, 180. This clone showed up just once. Antigen specificity is unknown. The germline gives CDR1 MRHNA, CDR2 SNTAGT. The CDR3 length is 14 residues. V was clipped by 2 bases and J by 10 bases, with 12 bases between them. The material was peripheral blood mononuclear cells, obtained before stem cell transplant. The sequence was obtained from a man over 45 with myelodysplastic syndrome. Some clones in this sample may be carry-over from other donors' samples. The chain employs TRBV6-4 and TRBJ1-6, with D possibly matching TRBD1 (6 bases). DNA for the CDR3: TGTGCCAGCAGTGACATGGGGGGCGGCTCACCCCTCCACTTT. Translation: CASSDMGGGSPLHF.